These 5 T cell receptor beta chains originate from one sample sequenced in a study of beta chain features in type 1 diabetes. As every portion of the isolated RNA was reverse transcribed, the sequencing read expressed TCRB transcripts. The data were produced by immunoSEQ multiplex PCR, yet TCRdb's version contains in-frame clones alone and is incomplete. The sample carries more than 150,000 clones, around 10% recorded once. Sequencing used central memory CD4+ T cells from blood. Receptor source: a man between 18 and 29 years old in good health.

CDR3 protein: CASSPGQAYQPQHF. CDR3 DNA: TGTGCCAGCAGCCCTGGGCAGGCCTATCAGCCCCAGCATTTT. The gene calls are TRBV6-5 and TRBJ1-5; D is unresolved. This CDR3 is built from 14 residues. The V end lost 6 bases, the J end lost 5 bases, and 14 bases lay between the germline ends. From germline, CDR1 is MNHEY and CDR2 SVGAGI.

This clone has just a few counts. This chain links TRBV6-1 with TRBJ1-6; D call uncertain. This CDR3 region has 13 residues. V lost 9 bases to trimming and J lost 14 bases, with 20 bases between them. Germline V gives CDR1 MNHNS, CDR2 SASEGT. The CDR3 spells CASLFPGSSTLHF. The CDR3 DNA is TGTGCCAGTTTATTTCCCGGGAGTTCGACCCTCCACTTT.

This clone was observed a few times. The chain couples TRBV4-2 to TRBJ2-7, with TRBD1 identical over 11 bases. V gave up 3 bases and J gave up 6 bases; unmatched junction bases: 10. The germline CDR1 and CDR2 sequences are LGHNA and YNFKEQ. There are 16 residues in the CDR3. CDR3 region: CASSHPRGQGEGEQYF. The CDR3 DNA reads TGTGCCAGCAGCCATCCAAGGGGACAGGGGGAAGGCGAGCAGTACTTC.

The gene calls are TRBV30 and TRBJ2-7; 7 bases line up with TRBD1. The CDR3 extends over 13 amino acids. J lost 5 bases, V lost 4 bases, and 8 bases had no gene match. CDR1 and CDR2 from the germline V gene are GTSNPN and SVGIG (reference sequence). Here the CDR3 reads CAWTQGVTHEQYF. The CDR3 DNA sequence: TGTGCCTGGACGCAGGGGGTCACGCACGAGCAGTACTTC.

The V and J genes are TRBV18 and TRBJ2-1, with TRBD2 matching 10 bases. Unmatched junction bases numbered 9, after V lost 1 base and J lost 9 bases. The length of the CDR3 is 16 residues. CDR1 is KGHSH, CDR2 LQKENI, per germline. CDR3 nucleotide sequence: TGTGCCAGCTCACCACTACCAGCGGGAGGGCCCCCTGAGCAGTTCTTC. As protein: CASSPLPAGGPPEQFF.